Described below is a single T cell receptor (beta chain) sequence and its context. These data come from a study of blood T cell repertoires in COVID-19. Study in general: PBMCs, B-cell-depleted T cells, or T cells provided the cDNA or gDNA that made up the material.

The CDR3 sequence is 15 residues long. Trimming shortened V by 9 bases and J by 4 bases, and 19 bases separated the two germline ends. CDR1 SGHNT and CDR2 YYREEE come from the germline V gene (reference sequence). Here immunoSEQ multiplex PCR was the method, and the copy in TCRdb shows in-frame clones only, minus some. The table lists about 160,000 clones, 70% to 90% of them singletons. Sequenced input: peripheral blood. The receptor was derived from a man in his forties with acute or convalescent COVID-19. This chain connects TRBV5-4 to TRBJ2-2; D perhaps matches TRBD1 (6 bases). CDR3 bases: TGTGCCATTCCCAACCGGGACACAAGCACCGGGGAGCTGTTTTTT. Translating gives CAIPNRDTSTGELFF.